This T cell receptor beta chain was retrieved from a study of T-cell memory formation after mild COVID-19. Study overall: The study found TCR clusters largely donor specific.

The table lists this clonotype with a few counts. CDR1 and CDR2 from the germline V gene are LGHDT and YNNKEL (reference sequence). V was pared by 1 base and J by 8 bases, with 2 bases of the junction left unmatched. This CDR3 has 14 amino acids. TCRdb reanalysed the 5' RACE reads using MiXCR and keeps one entry per CDR3 protein. The sample carries about 250,000 distinct CDR3 sequences, 15% to 19% recorded once. The sequencing sample was made of PBMCs or a T cell subset sorted from them (not recorded which). The receptor's source is an adult woman who had mild COVID-19 (a few samples of this study predate the infection). Cell type and time point are not known. The genes are TRBV3-1 and TRBJ1-6; 7 nucleotides line up with TRBD1. The CDR3 sequence: CASSQATGDSPLHF. As DNA, the CDR3 is TGTGCCAGCAGCCAAGCCACAGGGGATTCACCCCTCCACTTT. The variable domain in full, with the rest retrieved from reference TRBV3-1 and TRBJ1-6, is DTAVSQTPKYLVTQMGNDKSIKCEQNLGHDTMYWYKQDSKKFLKIMFSYNNKELIINETVPNRFSPKSPDKAHLNLHINSLELGDSAVYFCASSQATGDSPLHFGNGTRLTVT.